This is a list of T cell receptor beta chains from one sample in a study of shared clonotypes between healthy human individuals. Assay used: immunoSEQ multiplex PCR; TCRdb lists only in-frame clones, some missing. The sample has about 1,900,000 clones; roughly 95% are singletons. The sample taken for sequencing was naive CD8+ T cells sorted from blood. The origin of the receptors is a young man in good health. Each CDR3 is given with its conserved first and last residue. The order of the fields is CDR3 length, D gene, V gene, J gene, clone size, CDR3 DNA, CDR3 protein. D genes are given only for firm matches. Some rows have no size entry. The others give once, few or many, or a class for an expanded clone.

15	-	TRBV5-5	TRBJ2-7	-	TGTGCCAGCAGTAACCCGACAATTGGAGCCTACGAGCAGTACTTC	CASSNPTIGAYEQYF
13	-	TRBV13	TRBJ2-7	-	TGTGCCAGCAGCTCCTACAGGGCCTACGAGCAGTACTTC	CASSSYRAYEQYF
16	-	TRBV27	TRBJ1-6	-	TGTGCCAGCAGTTTATTCGCGGCCCGGGACGGATCACCCCTCCACTTT	CASSLFAARDGSPLHF
11	-	TRBV30	TRBJ2-1	-	TGTGCCTGGAGGGGCTGGGATGAGCAGTTCTTC	CAWRGWDEQFF
14	TRBD2	TRBV10-3	TRBJ2-2	once	TGTGCCACCGGGACTAGCGGGAACACCGGGGAGCTGTTTTTT	CATGTSGNTGELFF
18	TRBD1	TRBV11-1	TRBJ2-3	-	TGTGCCAGCAGCTTATATGGGACCGGGACAGGGGTCACAGATACGCAGTATTTT	CASSLYGTGTGVTDTQYF
15	TRBD1	TRBV28	TRBJ2-2	-	TGTGCCAGCAGTTTACGAACAGGGGACACCGGGGAGCTGTTTTTT	CASSLRTGDTGELFF
15	-	TRBV15	TRBJ2-7	-	TGTGCCACCAGCAGAGATCGCGGGACGGAATACGAGCAGTACTTC	CATSRDRGTEYEQYF
14	-	TRBV9	TRBJ1-5	-	TGTGCCAGCAGCTCGGGGGCCAGCAATCAGCCCCAGCATTTT	CASSSGASNQPQHF
13	-	TRBV7-9	TRBJ2-3	-	TGTGCCAGCAGCCTCTCTAGCACAGATACGCAGTATTTT	CASSLSSTDTQYF
15	TRBD1	TRBV27	TRBJ2-7	-	TGTGCCAGCAGGGAGACAGGGGACCCCTCCTACGAGCAGTACTTC	CASRETGDPSYEQYF
18	TRBD2	TRBV12-5	TRBJ2-2	-	TGTGCTAGTGGTTCCATGGGGCTAGCGGGGGTAAACACCGGGGAGCTGTTTTTT	CASGSMGLAGVNTGELFF
16	TRBD2	TRBV7-2	TRBJ2-7	-	TGTGCCAGCATCCTCTCCGGGACTAGCGACACCTACGAGCAGTACTTC	CASILSGTSDTYEQYF
16	-	TRBV6-1	TRBJ2-7	-	TGTGCCAGCAGTGAAGCGCCAGCGGGCTCCTCCTACGAGCAGTACTTC	CASSEAPAGSSYEQYF
14	-	TRBV6-6	TRBJ2-3	-	TGTGCCAGCCGGGACTGGGATTTGGCAGATACGCAGTATTTT	CASRDWDLADTQYF
17	-	TRBV5-8	TRBJ1-5	-	TGTGCCAGCAGCTTAGGGCGGAGGGGCACCTTAAATCAGCCCCAGCATTTT	CASSLGRRGTLNQPQHF
15	-	TRBV7-8	TRBJ2-3	-	TGTGCCAGCAGCTTACTCGCGGGGACCACAGATACGCAGTATTTT	CASSLLAGTTDTQYF
15	-	TRBV14	TRBJ2-7	-	TGTGCCAGCAGCCTGGTTATAGGGAGCTCCTACGAGCAGTACTTC	CASSLVIGSSYEQYF
14	-	TRBV6-6	TRBJ1-2	-	TGTGCCAGCAGACCCGAAACAGGGCTCTATGGCTACACCTTC	CASRPETGLYGYTF
16	-	TRBV6-6	TRBJ2-2	-	TGTGCCAGCAGTTTTTTACTAGTCGCGAACACCGGGGAGCTGTTTTTT	CASSFLLVANTGELFF
16	-	TRBV7-9	TRBJ1-3	few	TGTGCCAGCAGCTCCCCACGGGTTCTCTCTGGAAACACCATATATTTT	CASSSPRVLSGNTIYF
17	-	TRBV4-1	TRBJ1-1	-	TGCGCCAGCAGCCAAGATCCCTTATTGGGGGGGAGCACTGAAGCTTTCTTT	CASSQDPLLGGSTEAFF
14	-	TRBV6-6	TRBJ1-1	-	TGTGCCAGCACCCAAATGAGGGGGAACACTGAAGCTTTCTTT	CASTQMRGNTEAFF
14	-	TRBV7-2	TRBJ2-7	-	TGTGCCAGCAGCTATAGTGGTGGGGGATACGAGCAGTACTTC	CASSYSGGGYEQYF
13	-	TRBV6-5	TRBJ2-2	-	TGTGCCAGCAGTTACTCGACGACCGGGGAGCTGTTTTTT	CASSYSTTGELFF
13	-	TRBV9	TRBJ2-3	-	TGTGCCAGCACTATGGTATCCACAGATACGCAGTATTTT	CASTMVSTDTQYF
11	-	TRBV5-1	TRBJ2-7	-	TGCGCCAGCGCACTTTATTATGAGCAGTACTTC	CASALYYEQYF
16	TRBD2	TRBV27	TRBJ2-3	-	TGTGCCAGCAGTTTTTCGGGGGGAGGGGTAACAGATACGCAGTATTTT	CASSFSGGGVTDTQYF
15	-	TRBV5-4	TRBJ1-1	-	TGTGCCAGCAGCCCCCTTCGGGATCCCTCCACTGAAGCTTTCTTT	CASSPLRDPSTEAFF
14	-	TRBV12-5	TRBJ1-2	-	TGTGCTAGTGGCCTCGGGGTATCGGGCTATGGCTACACCTTC	CASGLGVSGYGYTF
13	-	TRBV5-5	TRBJ2-1	-	TGTGCCAGCAGCTTGGACATGTACAATGAGCAGTTCTTC	CASSLDMYNEQFF
13	-	TRBV27	TRBJ2-5	once	TGTGCCAGCAGTTTTTTGGGGGCCGAGACCCAGTACTTC	CASSFLGAETQYF
13	TRBD2	TRBV27	TRBJ2-7	-	TGTGCCAGCAGCGCTAGCGGGGGCTACGAGCAGTACTTC	CASSASGGYEQYF
14	TRBD1	TRBV11-2	TRBJ1-5	-	TGTGCCAGCAGCTTAGGGGACAGGGGACAGCCCCAGCATTTT	CASSLGDRGQPQHF
16	TRBD1	TRBV27	TRBJ2-7	once	TGTGCCAGCAGTCCAATTTGGGCGGGACAGGCGTACGAGCAGTACTTC	CASSPIWAGQAYEQYF
14	TRBD1	TRBV9	TRBJ2-7	-	TGTGCCAGCAGCGTAGAGGACAGGACCCACGAGCAGTACTTC	CASSVEDRTHEQYF
16	TRBD1	TRBV4-3	TRBJ1-2	-	TGCGCCAGCAGCCAAGATACAGGGGGCTCAGGTTATGGCTACACCTTC	CASSQDTGGSGYGYTF
16	-	TRBV2	TRBJ1-5	-	TGTGCCAGCAGTGAAGCGCTTCCGGGTCCCATTTTGCCCCAGCATTTT	CASSEALPGPILPQHF
14	-	TRBV9	TRBJ2-1	once	TGTGCCAGCAGCGTAGGGTGGGGGATGAATGAGCAGTTCTTC	CASSVGWGMNEQFF
15	TRBD2	TRBV5-6	TRBJ2-1	-	TGTGCCAGCAGCTTGTTAGCGGGGGGCTACAATGAGCAGTTCTTC	CASSLLAGGYNEQFF
13	-	TRBV4-3	TRBJ2-2	-	TGCGCCAGCTCCGGGGATGGTGGCGGGGAGCTGTTTTTT	CASSGDGGGELFF
19	-	TRBV4-1	TRBJ1-2	once	TGCGCCAGCAGCCAAATCGACGGATCTCGCTCCCGGGATAACTATGGCTACACCTTC	CASSQIDGSRSRDNYGYTF
14	-	TRBV11-2	TRBJ2-5	-	TGTGCCAGCAGCTTAGAGATTAACCAAGAGACCCAGTACTTC	CASSLEINQETQYF
16	TRBD1	TRBV6-6	TRBJ1-1	-	TGTGCCAGCAGTATCATAGACAGGGGGTTGTGGACTGAAGCTTTCTTT	CASSIIDRGLWTEAFF